This T cell receptor (beta chain) was observed in a study of T cells in Graves' hyperthyroidism and ophthalmopathy. Germline values: CDR1 SQVTM, CDR2 ANQGSEA. Trimming removed 1 base at V and 7 bases at J, with 8 bases between. CDR3 length: 12 amino acids. Uncontrolled infection, other autoimmune disease, pregnancy or lactation led to exclusion. Amplification yielded TCR beta CDR3 regions, with RNA transcripts as the source. HTBI primers were used for first-round RT-PCR of the TCR CDR3. Each CDR3 protein gets one entry after TCRdb re-called the multiplex PCR reads with MiXCR. The sample has some 600,000 distinct CDR3 sequences, about 14% seen once.

The TCR sequence derives from a woman in her thirties with Graves' hyperthyroidism that later progressed to Graves' ophthalmopathy. Specimen: blood. J is TRBJ2-1 and V is TRBV29-1; the D gene is possibly TRBD1 (5 bases). The CDR3 loop is CSVEVQANEQFF. DNA for the CDR3: TGCAGCGTTGAAGTACAGGCGAATGAGCAGTTCTTC.